The sequence of this TCR beta chain was determined in a study of beta chain features in type 1 diabetes. Sequencing targeted expressed TCRB transcripts, as all isolated RNA had been reverse transcribed. Clones were read by immunoSEQ multiplex PCR, and TCRdb kept only the in-frame ones, dropping some. This table has over 150,000 clones, about 8.1% appearing once. Sampling consisted of one heparinised blood draw per donor, averaging approximately 120 mL. Via the markers CD45RO/CCR7/CD25/CD127/CD95/CD27, stem cell-like memory, regulatory, central memory and naive CD4+ cells were sorted. This CDR3 spans 21 amino acids.

The rearrangement links TRBV21-1 to TRBJ1-2; the table's D call of TRBD1 was not tested on the DNA. TRBV21-1 is noted as a pseudogene. Sample: central memory CD4+ T cells from blood. The TCR comes from a man younger than 35 in good health. Here the CDR3 DNA reads TGTGCCAGCAGCAAAGGCCTCGTAATGGGACAGGGCCCCCTAGCTAACTATGGCTACACCTTC. Translation: CASSKGLVMGQGPLANYGYTF.